Listed below are T cell receptor beta chains from one sample, sequenced in a study of cytomegalovirus exposure and HLA in healthy donors. Profiling relied on immunoSEQ multiplex PCR, and the TCRdb table lists in-frame clones only, not all of them. The table shows over 200,000 clones, with approximately 80% occurring only once. Sequenced material: PBMCs. The receptors shown here come from a woman between 40 and 55 years old in good health and CMV-seronegative. Each CDR3 is given with its conserved first and last residue. The D gene is left open where the match is weak. The size entry is marked missing in some rows and otherwise reads once, few, many or a size class.

D gene: .; clone size: .; J gene: TRBJ1-2; V gene: TRBV30; CDR3 protein: CAWSRAGAFNYGYTF; CDR3 DNA: TGTGCCTGGAGTCGTGCAGGGGCCTTTAACTATGGCTACACCTTC
D gene: .; clone size: .; J gene: TRBJ2-5; V gene: TRBV9; CDR3 protein: CASSGGPSTGETQYF; CDR3 DNA: TGTGCCAGCAGCGGAGGCCCCTCTACGGGGGAGACCCAGTACTTC
D gene: .; clone size: .; J gene: TRBJ2-1; V gene: TRBV7-2; CDR3 protein: CASSDSRGYNEQFF; CDR3 DNA: TGTGCCAGCAGCGACTCACGAGGCTACAATGAGCAGTTCTTC
D gene: TRBD1; clone size: .; J gene: TRBJ2-5; V gene: TRBV27; CDR3 protein: CASSSPGTGREQYF; CDR3 DNA: TGTGCCAGCAGTTCGCCCGGGACAGGGAGGGAGCAGTACTTC
D gene: .; clone size: .; J gene: TRBJ2-5; V gene: TRBV7-2; CDR3 protein: CASSARETQYF; CDR3 DNA: TGTGCCAGCAGCGCGAGGGAGACCCAGTACTTC
D gene: .; clone size: once; J gene: TRBJ2-3; V gene: TRBV6-6; CDR3 protein: CASSLTAFYTDTQYF; CDR3 DNA: TGTGCCAGCAGTCTGACAGCCTTCTACACAGATACGCAGTATTTT
D gene: .; clone size: .; J gene: TRBJ2-3; V gene: TRBV9; CDR3 protein: CASSPRLVEDTQYF; CDR3 DNA: TGTGCCAGCAGCCCCCGACTAGTTGAAGATACGCAGTATTTT
D gene: .; clone size: few; J gene: TRBJ1-1; V gene: TRBV7-9; CDR3 protein: CASILVGDSGKAFF; CDR3 DNA: TGTGCCAGCATCCTAGTAGGGGACTCGGGAAAAGCTTTCTTT
D gene: TRBD1; clone size: .; J gene: TRBJ2-7; V gene: TRBV7-9; CDR3 protein: CASSLAPGQHYEQYF; CDR3 DNA: TGTGCCAGCAGCTTAGCTCCGGGACAGCACTACGAGCAGTACTTC
D gene: .; clone size: .; J gene: TRBJ1-4; V gene: TRBV7-8; CDR3 protein: CASSDTGTLREKLFF; CDR3 DNA: TGTGCCAGCAGCGACACAGGGACACTCCGAGAAAAACTGTTTTTT
D gene: .; clone size: .; J gene: TRBJ1-1; V gene: TRBV30; CDR3 protein: CAWNRGTEAFF; CDR3 DNA: TGTGCCTGGAATCGGGGCACTGAAGCTTTCTTT
D gene: TRBD1; clone size: .; J gene: TRBJ1-2; V gene: TRBV4-1; CDR3 protein: CASSQDSRGAQGYTF; CDR3 DNA: TGCGCCAGCAGCCAAGACAGCAGGGGGGCGCAGGGCTACACCTTC
D gene: TRBD1; clone size: .; J gene: TRBJ1-5; V gene: TRBV6-5; CDR3 protein: CASSRDSSNQPQHF; CDR3 DNA: TGTGCCAGCAGTCGGGACAGTAGCAATCAGCCCCAGCATTTT
D gene: TRBD1; clone size: .; J gene: TRBJ2-7; V gene: TRBV5-1; CDR3 protein: CASSLVGQSSYEQYF; CDR3 DNA: TGCGCCAGCAGCTTGGTGGGACAGAGCTCCTACGAGCAGTACTTC
D gene: TRBD1; clone size: .; J gene: TRBJ2-1; V gene: TRBV5-4; CDR3 protein: CASSPRQGAFSYNEQFF; CDR3 DNA: TGTGCCAGCTCCCCGCGACAGGGGGCTTTCTCCTACAATGAGCAGTTCTTC
D gene: TRBD1; clone size: .; J gene: TRBJ1-5; V gene: TRBV28; CDR3 protein: CASKTGGYQPQHF; CDR3 DNA: TGTGCCAGCAAGACAGGGGGCTATCAGCCCCAGCATTTT
D gene: .; clone size: .; J gene: TRBJ2-5; V gene: TRBV2; CDR3 protein: CASKRPGTPYQETQYF; CDR3 DNA: TGTGCCAGCAAAAGGCCCGGGACACCCTACCAAGAGACCCAGTACTTC
D gene: TRBD1; clone size: few; J gene: TRBJ2-7; V gene: TRBV6-5; CDR3 protein: CASSSSGTGNHEQYF; CDR3 DNA: TGTGCCAGCAGTTCCTCCGGGACAGGGAACCACGAGCAGTACTTC
D gene: .; clone size: .; J gene: TRBJ1-4; V gene: TRBV27; CDR3 protein: CASSLSLRVNEKLFF; CDR3 DNA: TGTGCCAGCAGTTTATCGCTCAGGGTGAATGAAAAACTGTTTTTT
D gene: .; clone size: .; J gene: TRBJ2-5; V gene: TRBV2; CDR3 protein: CASTDSTYQETQYF; CDR3 DNA: TGTGCCAGCACCGACAGTACCTATCAAGAGACCCAGTACTTC
D gene: TRBD1; clone size: .; J gene: TRBJ2-7; V gene: TRBV28; CDR3 protein: CASSAGTVPYEQYF; CDR3 DNA: TGTGCCAGCAGTGCTGGGACAGTTCCCTACGAGCAGTACTTC
D gene: TRBD1; clone size: .; J gene: TRBJ1-1; V gene: TRBV11-2; CDR3 protein: CASSSRQGNTEAFF; CDR3 DNA: TGTGCCAGCAGCTCCAGACAGGGGAACACTGAAGCTTTCTTT
D gene: .; clone size: .; J gene: TRBJ2-2; V gene: TRBV9; CDR3 protein: CASSVWGPTGELFF; CDR3 DNA: TGTGCCAGCAGCGTTTGGGGGCCCACCGGGGAGCTGTTTTTT
D gene: TRBD1; clone size: .; J gene: TRBJ1-2; V gene: TRBV5-1; CDR3 protein: CASRPGQGISGYTF; CDR3 DNA: TGCGCCAGCAGACCGGGACAGGGGATCTCTGGCTACACCTTC
D gene: TRBD1; clone size: .; J gene: TRBJ1-2; V gene: TRBV9; CDR3 protein: CASSVAPRTGGAYGYTF; CDR3 DNA: TGTGCCAGCAGCGTAGCTCCTAGGACAGGGGGCGCCTATGGCTACACCTTC
D gene: TRBD2; clone size: .; J gene: TRBJ2-5; V gene: TRBV5-4; CDR3 protein: CASSLNGGGAGETQYF; CDR3 DNA: TGTGCCAGCAGCTTGAATGGCGGGGGGGCCGGAGAGACCCAGTACTTC
D gene: .; clone size: .; J gene: TRBJ1-2; V gene: TRBV7-9; CDR3 protein: CSSSFVGRGYTF; CDR3 DNA: TGTTCCAGCAGCTTTGTAGGGAGAGGCTACACCTTC
D gene: TRBD1; clone size: .; J gene: TRBJ1-2; V gene: TRBV5-1; CDR3 protein: CASSLRDRGGYTF; CDR3 DNA: TGCGCCAGCAGCTTACGGGACAGAGGTGGCTACACCTTC
D gene: TRBD1; clone size: .; J gene: TRBJ2-1; V gene: TRBV5-4; CDR3 protein: CASRREGAQGLNEQFF; CDR3 DNA: TGTGCCAGCAGACGCGAGGGGGCGCAGGGGCTCAATGAGCAGTTCTTC